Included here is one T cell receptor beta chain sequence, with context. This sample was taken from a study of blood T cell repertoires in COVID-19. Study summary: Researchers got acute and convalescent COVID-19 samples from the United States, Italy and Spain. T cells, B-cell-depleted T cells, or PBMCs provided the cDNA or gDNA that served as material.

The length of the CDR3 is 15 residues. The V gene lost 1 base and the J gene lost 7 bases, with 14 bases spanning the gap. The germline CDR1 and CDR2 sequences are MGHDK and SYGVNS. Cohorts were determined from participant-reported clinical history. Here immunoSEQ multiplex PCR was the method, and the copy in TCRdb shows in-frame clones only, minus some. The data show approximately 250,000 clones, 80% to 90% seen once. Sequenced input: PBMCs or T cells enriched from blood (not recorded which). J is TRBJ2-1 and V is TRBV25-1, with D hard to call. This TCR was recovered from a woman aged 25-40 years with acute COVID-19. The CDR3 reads CASSEFTPPRNEQFF. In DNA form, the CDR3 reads TGTGCCAGCAGTGAATTTACCCCGCCCAGGAATGAGCAGTTCTTC.